Reported below is one T cell receptor beta chain. This sample was included in a study of blood T cell repertoires in COVID-19. Overall study context: Collection of acute and convalescent COVID-19 samples took place in the United States, Italy and Spain. The analysed material was cDNA or gDNA that came from T cells, B-cell-depleted T cells, or PBMCs.

Original methodology: Using reference gene primer amplification, nucleated cell counts were estimated. Sequencing was performed with immunoSEQ multiplex PCR; in TCRdb, only in-frame clones are kept and a portion is missing. That table is the source of V, J and clone size, and D and trimming were worked out from the DNA. Of about 150,000 clones in the sample, 84% are singletons; the top ten hold about 6.8%. Germline V gene lookup returns CDR1 MGHRA and CDR2 YSYEKL. The CDR3 covers 15 residues. V lost 1 base and J 0 bases, leaving 9 bases between the germline ends. This sequence was found in a woman between 45 and 65 years old in a cohort sampled during active or convalescent COVID-19. The chain has TRBV4-1 and TRBJ2-5; tentatively, D is TRBD1 (6 bases). Specimen: peripheral blood. CDR3 residues: CASSQADRYQETQYF. The CDR3 bases are TGCGCCAGCAGCCAAGCTGACAGGTACCAAGAGACCCAGTACTTC.